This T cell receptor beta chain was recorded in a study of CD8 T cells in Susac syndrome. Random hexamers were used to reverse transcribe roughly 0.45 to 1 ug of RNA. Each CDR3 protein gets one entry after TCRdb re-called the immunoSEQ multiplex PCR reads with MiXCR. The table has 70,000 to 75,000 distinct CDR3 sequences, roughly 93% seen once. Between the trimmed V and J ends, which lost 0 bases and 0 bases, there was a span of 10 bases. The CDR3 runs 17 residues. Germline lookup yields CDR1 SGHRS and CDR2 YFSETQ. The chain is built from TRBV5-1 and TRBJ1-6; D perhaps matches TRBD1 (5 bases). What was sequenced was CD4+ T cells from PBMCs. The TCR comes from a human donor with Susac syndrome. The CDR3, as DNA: TGCGCCAGCAGCTTGGCCAGAGGGGACTCCTATAATTCACCCCTCCACTTT. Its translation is CASSLARGDSYNSPLHF.